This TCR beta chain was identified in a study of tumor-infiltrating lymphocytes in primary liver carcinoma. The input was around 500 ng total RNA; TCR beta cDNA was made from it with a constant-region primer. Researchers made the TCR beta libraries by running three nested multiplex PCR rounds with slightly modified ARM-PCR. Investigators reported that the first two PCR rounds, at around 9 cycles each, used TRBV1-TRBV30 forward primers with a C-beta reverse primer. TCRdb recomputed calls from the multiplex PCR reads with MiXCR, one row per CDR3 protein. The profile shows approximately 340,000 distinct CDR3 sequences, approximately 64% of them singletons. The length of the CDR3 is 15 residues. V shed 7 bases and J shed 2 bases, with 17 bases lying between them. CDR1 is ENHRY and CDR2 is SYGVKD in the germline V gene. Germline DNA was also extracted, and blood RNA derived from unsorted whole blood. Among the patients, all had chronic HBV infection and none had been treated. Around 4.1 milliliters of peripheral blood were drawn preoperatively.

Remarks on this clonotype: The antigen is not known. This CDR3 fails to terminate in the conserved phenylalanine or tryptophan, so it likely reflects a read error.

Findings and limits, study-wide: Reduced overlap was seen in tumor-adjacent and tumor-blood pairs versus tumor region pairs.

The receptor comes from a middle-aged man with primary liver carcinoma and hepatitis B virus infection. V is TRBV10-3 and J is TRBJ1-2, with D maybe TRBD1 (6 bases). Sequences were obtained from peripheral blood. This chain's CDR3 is CAIIEGDTPNYGYTL. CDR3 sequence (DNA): TGTGCCATCATCGAGGGGGACACGCCAAACTATGGCTACACCTTA.